The present T cell receptor beta chain was sequenced within a study of blood T cell repertoires in COVID-19. The table came from immunoSEQ multiplex PCR; TCRdb's copy has only in-frame clones and leaves some out. The sample holds a few hundred thousand clones, around 90% seen once. In its sample, this clone was seen a few times. This clonotype was obtained from a man aged 35-49 years with acute or convalescent COVID-19. Sequencing was carried out using peripheral blood.

CDR3 in amino acids: CASRLGGVGDKAFF. The CDR3 DNA follows: TGTGCCAGCAGATTAGGGGGAGTGGGGGACAAAGCTTTCTTT. The V and J genes are TRBV28 and TRBJ1-1; a possible D gene is TRBD1 (6 bases). The CDR3 has 14 amino acids. Germline assignment: CDR1 MDHEN and CDR2 SYDVKM. Trimming removed 6 bases from V and 9 bases from J, with 20 bases in between.